This T cell receptor (beta chain) was recovered during a study of Ad26.COV2.S vaccination and SARS-CoV-2 variants. Here immunoSEQ multiplex PCR was the method, and the copy in TCRdb shows in-frame clones only, minus some. This sample has 440,000 or so clones; about 90% occur once, and the top ten carry under 4.5%. Comments on this clone: Its antigen is still unknown.

Study conclusions and caveats: Overall T cell responses may have been underestimated by the analyses of TCR breadth and depth.

Treatment in this sample: about 20 received Ad26.COV2.S at low or high dose, single or two shots; about 5 received placebo; per-sample allocation not given. Vaccine and placebo recipients were sampled on day 63 after the first injection. Whoever gave the sample was an adult aged 18-55 years in Boston. Per the germline V gene, CDR1 is LGHNA and CDR2 is YSLEER. Trimming took off 0 bases at V and 8 bases at J, with 13 bases between the two ends. The CDR3 runs 15 residues. The sequence came from a person aged 18-65 years who received the Ad26.COV2.S COVID-19 vaccine or a placebo. This chain links TRBV4-3 with TRBJ1-4, with a tentative D call TRBD1 (5 bases). The material was peripheral blood, obtained in a trial of Ad26.COV2.S vaccine versus placebo. CDR3 loop: CASSQDRQSGEKLFF. The CDR3 DNA is TGCGCCAGCAGCCAAGATAGACAGTCTGGGGAAAAACTGTTTTTT.